These 12 T cell receptor beta chains were sequenced from one sample in a study of patients and donors after allogeneic stem cell transplantation. TCRdb reprocessed the RT-PCR reads with MiXCR, giving one entry per CDR3 protein. In the table there are tens of thousands of distinct CDR3 sequences, 7% to 8.5% of which are singletons. The sequenced material came from blood, either unsorted or a sorted T cell fraction (not recorded which). Receptors were obtained from a human donor who was either an allogeneic HSCT recipient or a stem cell or donor lymphocyte infusion donor (not recorded which). It is not recorded whose cells these are; they may come from a transplant donor.

This clonotype appeared many times. The chain carries TRBV7-3 and TRBJ1-1, with D hard to call. Trimming removed 1 base from V and 8 bases from J, with 11 bases in between. This CDR3 has 13 residues. Germline V CDR1 and CDR2: SGHTA, FQGTGA. The CDR3, as DNA: TGTGCCAGCAGCTTAATGAAGGCAGAAGAAGCTTTCTTT. This codes for CASSLMKAEEAFF. Complete variable domain (other parts from reference TRBV7-3 and TRBJ1-1): GAGVSQTPSNKVTEKGKYVELRCDPISGHTALYWYRQSLGQGPEFLIYFQGTGAADDSGLPNDRFFAVRPEGSVSTLKIQRTERGDSAVYLCASSLMKAEEAFFGQGTRLTVV.

This clonotype was detected ten times or more. The V call is TRBV6-2 or TRBV6-3, the J call TRBJ2-2; 8 positions match TRBD2. Trimming removed 5 bases from V and 2 bases from J; junction bases left unmatched: 1. Germline CDR1 MNHEY, CDR2 SVGEGT. This CDR3 has 14 amino acids. In nucleotides, the CDR3 is TGTGCCAGCAGTACTAGCGGAAACACCGGGGAGCTGTTTTTT. Protein sequence: CASSTSGNTGELFF.

This clonotype showed up many times. This sequence joins TRBV7-8 and TRBJ2-1, with D possibly TRBD1 on 6 matching bases. Germline loops: CDR1 SGHVS, CDR2 FQNEAQ. This CDR3 spans 12 amino acids. V was shortened by 6 bases and J by 6 bases, with 9 bases between the two germline ends. CDR3 region: CASRAGVNEQFF. In DNA, the CDR3 is TGTGCCAGCAGAGCAGGGGTCAATGAGCAGTTCTTC.

This clonotype has at least ten counts. The V and J genes are TRBV4-1 and TRBJ2-1, with 9 bases identical to TRBD1. CDR3 length equals 20 residues. Germline CDR1 MGHRA, CDR2 YSYEKL. Trimming at V came to 0 bases and at J to 0 bases, leaving 12 bases not matched to a gene. The CDR3, as DNA: TGCGCCAGCAGCCAAGAGGGACAGGGAAGGGTAGCGGTCTCCTACAATGAGCAGTTCTTC. Residues: CASSQEGQGRVAVSYNEQFF.

This clonotype showed up many times. V gene TRBV27 combines with J gene TRBJ2-3; D assignment may be TRBD1 or TRBD2 (5 bases each). Trimming pared 2 bases from V and 2 bases from J, leaving 14 bases between. The CDR3 is 16 residues long. Germline CDR1 reads MNHEY; CDR2 reads SMNVEV (reference sequence). CDR3: CASSLVGTPPTDTQYF. In DNA, the CDR3 is TGTGCCAGCAGTTTAGTAGGGACGCCCCCCACAGATACGCAGTATTTT.

This clonotype was observed many times. The chain carries TRBV12-3 or TRBV12-4 and TRBJ1-2, with D possibly matching TRBD1 (6 bases). The germline V and J ends were trimmed by 4 bases and 2 bases, with 8 bases remaining between them. The CDR3 runs to 13 residues. The CDR3 sequence: CASSYTGNYGYTF. For the CDR3, the DNA is TGTGCCAGCAGTTACACAGGGAACTATGGCTACACCTTC.

This clonotype was seen many times. The rearrangement links TRBV7-9 to TRBJ1-2; 8 bases align to TRBD1. The CDR3 is 13 amino acids. J lost 8 bases, V lost 0 bases, and 2 bases had no gene match. Germline CDR1 SEHNR, CDR2 FQNEAQ (reference sequence). The DNA for the CDR3 is TGTGCCAGCAGCTTAGCGTCAGGGGGCGGCTACACCTTC. Its protein product is CASSLASGGGYTF.

This clonotype occurred many times. The chain carries TRBV11-2 and TRBJ1-1; D gene ambiguous. Germline assignment: CDR1 SGHAT and CDR2 FQNNGV. V was trimmed by 2 bases and J by 4 bases, leaving 5 bases between them. The CDR3 is 12 residues long. CDR3 residues: CASSLLSTEAFF. In DNA form, the CDR3 reads TGTGCCAGCAGCTTACTGTCCACTGAAGCTTTCTTT.

This clonotype was picked up many times. The V gene is TRBV9, the J gene TRBJ2-1; 7 bases align to TRBD2. Trimming cost V 7 bases and J 5 bases; bases outside gene matches: 12. Germline assignment: CDR1 SGDLS and CDR2 YYNGEE. The CDR3 runs to 15 residues. The CDR3 DNA follows: TGTGCCAGCGAGCGGGGTCCCGGAAATAACAATGAGCAGTTCTTC. Protein product: CASERGPGNNNEQFF.

As for this clonotype: One end of the junction is discordant with germline, which a read error may explain. The chain links TRBV28 to TRBJ2-2; D is perhaps TRBD1 or TRBD2 (5 bases each). The CDR3 is 12 residues long. CDR1 is MDHEN and CDR2 is SYDVKM in the germline V gene. The CDR3 nucleotides are TGTGCCAGCAGTTCCAGGGCCGGGGAGCTGGTTTTT. Protein sequence: CASSSRAGELVF.

This clonotype appeared a few times. The rearrangement links TRBV7-9 to TRBJ2-1, with D hard to call. Trimming removed 4 bases from V and 9 bases from J, with 13 bases in between. CDR1 is SEHNR, CDR2 FQNEAQ, per germline (reference sequence). The CDR3 is 13 amino acids. This CDR3 is CASSSHKTFEQFF. The DNA of the CDR3 is TGTGCCAGCAGCTCTCATAAGACATTTGAGCAGTTCTTC.

This clonotype was detected ten times or more. The chain joins TRBV10-3 to TRBJ2-3; D gene unclear. The V end was cut by 6 bases, the J end by 1 base, with 17 bases between. This CDR3 region has 16 residues. CDR1 and CDR2 (germline): ENHRY, SYGVKD. The CDR3 region has the DNA TGTGCCATCAGCCTTTACCCCGGGTCGGGCACAGATACGCAGTATTTT. Amino acids: CAISLYPGSGTDTQYF.